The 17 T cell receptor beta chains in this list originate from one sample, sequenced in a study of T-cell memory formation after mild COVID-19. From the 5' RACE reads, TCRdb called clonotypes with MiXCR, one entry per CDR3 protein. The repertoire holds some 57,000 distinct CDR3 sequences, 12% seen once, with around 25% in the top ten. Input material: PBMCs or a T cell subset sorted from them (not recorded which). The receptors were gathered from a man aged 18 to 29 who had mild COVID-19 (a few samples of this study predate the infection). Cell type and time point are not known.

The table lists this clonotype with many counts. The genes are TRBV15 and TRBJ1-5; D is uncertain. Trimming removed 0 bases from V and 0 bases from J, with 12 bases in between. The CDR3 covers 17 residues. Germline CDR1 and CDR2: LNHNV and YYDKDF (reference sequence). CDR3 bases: TGTGCCACCAGCAGAGATTGGGGAGTGGCTAGCAATCAGCCCCAGCATTTT. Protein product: CATSRDWGVASNQPQHF.

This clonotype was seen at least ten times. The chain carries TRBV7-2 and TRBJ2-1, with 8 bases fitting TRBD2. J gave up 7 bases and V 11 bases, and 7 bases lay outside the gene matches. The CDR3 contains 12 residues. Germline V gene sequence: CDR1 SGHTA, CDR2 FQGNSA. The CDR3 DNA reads TGTGCCTGTACTAGCGGCCAAAATGAGCAGTTCTTC. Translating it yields CACTSGQNEQFF.

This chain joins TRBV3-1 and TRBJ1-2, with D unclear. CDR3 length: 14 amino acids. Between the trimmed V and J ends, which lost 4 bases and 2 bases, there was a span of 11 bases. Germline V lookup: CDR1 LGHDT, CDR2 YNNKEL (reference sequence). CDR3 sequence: CASSLLDGNYGYTF. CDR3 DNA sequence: TGTGCCAGCAGCCTCCTCGACGGGAACTATGGCTACACCTTC.

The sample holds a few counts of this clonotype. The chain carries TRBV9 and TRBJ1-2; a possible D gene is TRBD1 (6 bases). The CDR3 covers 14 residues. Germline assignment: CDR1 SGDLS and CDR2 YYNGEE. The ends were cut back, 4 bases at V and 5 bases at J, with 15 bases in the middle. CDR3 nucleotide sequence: TGTGCCAGCAGCCTCCGGGGGGGCGGGTATGGCTACACCTTC. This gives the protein CASSLRGGGYGYTF.

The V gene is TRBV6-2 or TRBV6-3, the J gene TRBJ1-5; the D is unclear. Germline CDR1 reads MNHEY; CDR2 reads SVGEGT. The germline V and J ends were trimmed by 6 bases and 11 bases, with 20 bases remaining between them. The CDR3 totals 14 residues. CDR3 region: CASRNPLRSIAQHF. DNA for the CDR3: TGTGCCAGCAGAAATCCCTTAAGGTCGATAGCCCAGCATTTT.

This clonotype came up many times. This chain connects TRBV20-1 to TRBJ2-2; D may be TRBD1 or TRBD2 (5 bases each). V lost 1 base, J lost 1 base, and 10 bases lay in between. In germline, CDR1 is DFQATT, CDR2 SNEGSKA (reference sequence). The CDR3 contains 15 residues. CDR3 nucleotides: TGCAGTGCTAGAGCGGGACGCGGGAACACCGGGGAGCTGTTTTTT. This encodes CSARAGRGNTGELFF.

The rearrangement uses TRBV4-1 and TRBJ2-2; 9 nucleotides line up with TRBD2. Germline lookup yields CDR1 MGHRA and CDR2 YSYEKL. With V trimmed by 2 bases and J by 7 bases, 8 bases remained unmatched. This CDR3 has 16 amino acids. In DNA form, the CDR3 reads TGCGCCAGCAGCCAATCAGCGGGGGGCGTCGGCGGGGAGCTGTTTTTT. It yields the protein CASSQSAGGVGGELFF.

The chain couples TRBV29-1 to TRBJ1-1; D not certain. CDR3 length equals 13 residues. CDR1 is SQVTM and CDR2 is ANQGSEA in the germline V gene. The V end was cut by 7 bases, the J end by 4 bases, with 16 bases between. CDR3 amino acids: CSGLHGTGTEAFF. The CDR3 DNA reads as TGCAGCGGGTTACATGGAACGGGCACTGAAGCTTTCTTT.

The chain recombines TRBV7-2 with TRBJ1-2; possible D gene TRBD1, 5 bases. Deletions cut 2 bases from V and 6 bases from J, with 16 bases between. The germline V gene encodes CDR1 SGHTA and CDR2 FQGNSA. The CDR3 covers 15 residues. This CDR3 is CASSLIEGWGDGYTF. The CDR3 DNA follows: TGTGCCAGCAGCTTAATTGAGGGTTGGGGCGATGGCTACACCTTC.

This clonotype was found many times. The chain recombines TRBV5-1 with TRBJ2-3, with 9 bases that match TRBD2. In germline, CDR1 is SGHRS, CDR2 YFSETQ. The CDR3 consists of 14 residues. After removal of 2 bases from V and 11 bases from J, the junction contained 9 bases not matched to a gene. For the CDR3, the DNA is TGCGCCAGCAGCTTTGCGGGGGGGCCAGTTAAGCAGTATTTT. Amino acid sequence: CASSFAGGPVKQYF.

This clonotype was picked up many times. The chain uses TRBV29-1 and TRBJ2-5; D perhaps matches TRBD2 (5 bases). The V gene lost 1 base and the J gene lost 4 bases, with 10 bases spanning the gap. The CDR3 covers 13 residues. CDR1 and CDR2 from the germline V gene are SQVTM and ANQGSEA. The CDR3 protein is CSVEGREGETQYF. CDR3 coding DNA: TGCAGCGTTGAAGGGCGCGAGGGAGAGACCCAGTACTTC. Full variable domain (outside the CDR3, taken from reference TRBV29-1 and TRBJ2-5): SAVISQKPSRDICQRGTSLTIQCQVDSQVTMMFWYRQQPGQSLTLIATANQGSEATYESGFVIDKFPISRPNLTFSTLTVSNMSPEDSSIYLCSVEGREGETQYFGPGTRLLVL.

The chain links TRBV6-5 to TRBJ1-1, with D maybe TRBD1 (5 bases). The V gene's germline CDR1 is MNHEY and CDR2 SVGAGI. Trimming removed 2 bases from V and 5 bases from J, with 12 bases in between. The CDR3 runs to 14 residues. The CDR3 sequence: CASSYVGGKTEAFF. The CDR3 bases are TGTGCCAGCAGTTACGTGGGGGGAAAGACTGAAGCTTTCTTT.

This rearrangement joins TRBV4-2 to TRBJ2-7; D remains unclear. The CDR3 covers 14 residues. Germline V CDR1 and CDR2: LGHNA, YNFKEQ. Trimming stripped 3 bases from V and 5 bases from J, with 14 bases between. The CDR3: CASSHFPEVDEQYF. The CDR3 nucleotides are TGTGCCAGCAGCCATTTCCCTGAGGTGGACGAGCAGTACTTC.

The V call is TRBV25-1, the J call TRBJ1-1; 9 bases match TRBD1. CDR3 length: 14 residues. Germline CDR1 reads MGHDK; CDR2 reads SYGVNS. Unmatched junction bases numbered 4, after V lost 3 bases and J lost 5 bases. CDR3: CASSDVGQGTEAFF. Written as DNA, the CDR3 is TGTGCCAGCAGTGACGTCGGACAGGGGACTGAAGCTTTCTTT.

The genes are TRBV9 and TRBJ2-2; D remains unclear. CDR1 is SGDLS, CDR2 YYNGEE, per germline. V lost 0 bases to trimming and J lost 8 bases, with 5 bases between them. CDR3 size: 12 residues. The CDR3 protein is CASSVENGELFF. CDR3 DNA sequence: TGTGCCAGCAGCGTAGAGAATGGGGAGCTGTTTTTT.

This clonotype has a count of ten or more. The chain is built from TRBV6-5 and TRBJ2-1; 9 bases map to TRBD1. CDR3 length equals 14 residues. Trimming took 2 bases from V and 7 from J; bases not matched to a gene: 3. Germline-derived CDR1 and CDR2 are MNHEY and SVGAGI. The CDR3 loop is CASSYRTGANEQFF. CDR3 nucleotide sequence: TGTGCCAGCAGTTACCGGACAGGGGCGAATGAGCAGTTCTTC.

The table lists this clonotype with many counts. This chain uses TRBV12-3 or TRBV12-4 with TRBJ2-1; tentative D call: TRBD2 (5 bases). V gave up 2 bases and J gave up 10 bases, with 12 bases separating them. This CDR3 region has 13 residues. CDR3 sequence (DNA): TGTGCCAGCAGTTTATCTGGCGGAGGAGAGCAGTTCTTC. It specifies CASSLSGGGEQFF.